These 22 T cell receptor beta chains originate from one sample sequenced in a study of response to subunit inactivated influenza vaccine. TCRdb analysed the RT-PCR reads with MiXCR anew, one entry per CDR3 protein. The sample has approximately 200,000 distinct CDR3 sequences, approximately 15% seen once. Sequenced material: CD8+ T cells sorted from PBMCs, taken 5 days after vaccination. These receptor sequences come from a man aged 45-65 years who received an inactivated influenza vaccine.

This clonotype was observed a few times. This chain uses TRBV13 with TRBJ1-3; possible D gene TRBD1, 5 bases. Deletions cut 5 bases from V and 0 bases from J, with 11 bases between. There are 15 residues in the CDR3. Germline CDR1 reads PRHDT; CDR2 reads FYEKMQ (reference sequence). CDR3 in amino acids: CASSMGRFSGNTIYF. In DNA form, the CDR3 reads TGTGCCAGCAGCATGGGACGGTTCTCTGGAAACACCATATATTTT. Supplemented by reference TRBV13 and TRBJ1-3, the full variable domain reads AAGVIQSPRHLIKEKRETATLKCYPIPRHDTVYWYQQGPGQDPQFLISFYEKMQSDKGSIPDRFSAQQFSDYHSELNMSSLELGDSALYFCASSMGRFSGNTIYFGEGSWLTVV.

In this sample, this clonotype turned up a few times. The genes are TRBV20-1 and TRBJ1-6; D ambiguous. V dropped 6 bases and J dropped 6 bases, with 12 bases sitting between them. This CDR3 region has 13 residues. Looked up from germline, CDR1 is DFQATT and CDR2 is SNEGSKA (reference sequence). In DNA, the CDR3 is TGCAGTGCCCAAATACTGATTAATTCACCCCTCCACTTT. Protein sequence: CSAQILINSPLHF.

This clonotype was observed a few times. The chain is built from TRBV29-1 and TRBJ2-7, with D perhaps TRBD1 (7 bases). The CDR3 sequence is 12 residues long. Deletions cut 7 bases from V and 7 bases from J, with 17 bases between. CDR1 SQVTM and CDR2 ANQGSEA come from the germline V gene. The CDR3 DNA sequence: TGCAGCGCAACAGGGGACTTGGCAGAGCAGTACTTC. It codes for CSATGDLAEQYF.

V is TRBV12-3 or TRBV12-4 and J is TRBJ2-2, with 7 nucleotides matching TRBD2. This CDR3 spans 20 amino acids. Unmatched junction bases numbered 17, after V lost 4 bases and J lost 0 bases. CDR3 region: CASSSSRSATSASNTGELFF. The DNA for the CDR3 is TGTGCCAGCAGTTCTAGTCGTTCTGCCACTAGCGCCTCGAACACCGGGGAGCTGTTTTTT.

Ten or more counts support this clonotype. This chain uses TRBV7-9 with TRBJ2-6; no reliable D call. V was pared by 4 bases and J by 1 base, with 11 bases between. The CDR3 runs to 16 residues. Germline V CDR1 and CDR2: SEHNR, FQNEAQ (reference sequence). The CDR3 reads CASSSLQASGANVLTF. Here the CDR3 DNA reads TGTGCCAGCAGCTCTCTTCAGGCGTCTGGGGCCAACGTCCTGACTTTC.

The CDR3 DNA reads TGTGCCAGCAGCACCGCCGGGACTAGCGGGAGGACCGGGGAGCTGTTTTTT. Protein sequence: CASSTAGTSGRTGELFF. The chain uses TRBV13 and TRBJ2-2; the match to TRBD2 covers 15 bases. J was trimmed by 5 bases and V by 5 bases; bases with no gene match: 6. The CDR3 is 17 amino acids. The germline V gene has CDR1 PRHDT and CDR2 FYEKMQ (reference sequence). Drawing the rest from reference TRBV13 and TRBJ2-2, the complete variable domain is AAGVIQSPRHLIKEKRETATLKCYPIPRHDTVYWYQQGPGQDPQFLISFYEKMQSDKGSIPDRFSAQQFSDYHSELNMSSLELGDSALYFCASSTAGTSGRTGELFFGEGSRLTVL.

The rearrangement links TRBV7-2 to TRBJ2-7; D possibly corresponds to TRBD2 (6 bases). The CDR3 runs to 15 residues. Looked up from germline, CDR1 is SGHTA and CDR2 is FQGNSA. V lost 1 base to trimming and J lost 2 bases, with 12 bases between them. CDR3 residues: CASSLGLVGPYEQYF. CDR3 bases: TGTGCCAGCAGCTTAGGACTAGTGGGACCCTACGAGCAGTACTTC.

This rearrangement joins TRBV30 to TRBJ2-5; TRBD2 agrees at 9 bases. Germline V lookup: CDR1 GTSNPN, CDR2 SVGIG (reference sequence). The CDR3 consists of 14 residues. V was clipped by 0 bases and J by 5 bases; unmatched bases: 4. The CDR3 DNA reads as TGTGCCTGGAGTGTTTCTAGCGGGATGGAGACCCAGTACTTC. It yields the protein CAWSVSSGMETQYF.

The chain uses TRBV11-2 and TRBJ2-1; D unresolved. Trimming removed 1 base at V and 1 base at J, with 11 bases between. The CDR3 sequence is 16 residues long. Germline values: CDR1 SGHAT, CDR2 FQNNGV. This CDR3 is CASSLGVTSSYNEQFF. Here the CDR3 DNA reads TGTGCCAGCAGCTTAGGAGTGACGTCTTCCTACAATGAGCAGTTCTTC.

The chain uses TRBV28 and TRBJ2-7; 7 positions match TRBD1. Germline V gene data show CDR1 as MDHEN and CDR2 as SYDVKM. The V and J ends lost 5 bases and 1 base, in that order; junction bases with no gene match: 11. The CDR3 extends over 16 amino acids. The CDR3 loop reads CASSPQGDTHSYEQYF. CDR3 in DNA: TGTGCCAGCAGTCCTCAGGGGGATACCCATTCCTACGAGCAGTACTTC. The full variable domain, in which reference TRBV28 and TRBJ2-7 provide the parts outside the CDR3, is DVKVTQSSRYLVKRTGEKVFLECVQDMDHENMFWYRQDPGLGLRLIYFSYDVKMKEKGDIPEGYSVSREKKERFSLILESASTNQTSMYLCASSPQGDTHSYEQYFGPGTRLTVT.

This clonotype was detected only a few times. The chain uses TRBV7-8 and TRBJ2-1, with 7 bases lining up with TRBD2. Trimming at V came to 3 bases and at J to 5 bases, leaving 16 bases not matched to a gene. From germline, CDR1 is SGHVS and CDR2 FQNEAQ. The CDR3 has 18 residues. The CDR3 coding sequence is TGTGCCAGCAGCTTGTCTCCAGGGTGGCTAGCGGAAAACAATGAGCAGTTCTTC. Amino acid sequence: CASSLSPGWLAENNEQFF.

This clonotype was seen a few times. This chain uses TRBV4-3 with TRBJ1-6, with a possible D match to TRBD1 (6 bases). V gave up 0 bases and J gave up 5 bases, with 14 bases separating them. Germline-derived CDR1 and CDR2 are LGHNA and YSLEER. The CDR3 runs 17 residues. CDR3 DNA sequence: TGCGCCAGCAGCCAAGATCTTGGGGGGCTGGATAATTCACCCCTCCACTTT. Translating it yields CASSQDLGGLDNSPLHF.

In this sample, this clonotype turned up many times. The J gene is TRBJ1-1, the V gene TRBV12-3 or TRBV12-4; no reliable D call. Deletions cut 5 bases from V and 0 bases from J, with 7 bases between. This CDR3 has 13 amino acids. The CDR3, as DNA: TGTGCCAGCAGTGATTCTATGAACACTGAAGCTTTCTTT. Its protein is CASSDSMNTEAFF.

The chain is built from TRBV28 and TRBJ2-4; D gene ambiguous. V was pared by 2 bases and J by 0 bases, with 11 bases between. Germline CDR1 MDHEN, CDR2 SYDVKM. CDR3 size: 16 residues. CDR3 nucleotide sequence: TGTGCCAGCAGTTTAATTCAGAGCCTAGCCAAAAACATTCAGTACTTC. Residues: CASSLIQSLAKNIQYF.

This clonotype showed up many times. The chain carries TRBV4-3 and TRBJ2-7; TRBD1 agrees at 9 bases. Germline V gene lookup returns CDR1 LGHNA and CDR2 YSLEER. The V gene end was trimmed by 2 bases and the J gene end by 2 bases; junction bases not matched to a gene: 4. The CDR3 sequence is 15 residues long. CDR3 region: CASSQTRTGAYEQYF. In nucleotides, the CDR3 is TGCGCCAGCAGCCAAACCCGGACAGGGGCCTACGAGCAGTACTTC.

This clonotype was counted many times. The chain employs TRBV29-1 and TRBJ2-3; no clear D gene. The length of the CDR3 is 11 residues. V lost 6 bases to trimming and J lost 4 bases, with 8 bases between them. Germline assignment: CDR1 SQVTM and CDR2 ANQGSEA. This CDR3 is CSVPEADTQYF. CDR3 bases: TGCAGCGTCCCTGAGGCAGATACGCAGTATTTT.

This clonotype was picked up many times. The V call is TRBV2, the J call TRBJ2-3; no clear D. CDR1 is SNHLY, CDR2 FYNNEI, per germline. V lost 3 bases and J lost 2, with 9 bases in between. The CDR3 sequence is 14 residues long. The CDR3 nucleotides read TGTGCCAGCAGTGAGGAACCCAACACAGATACGCAGTATTTT. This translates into CASSEEPNTDTQYF. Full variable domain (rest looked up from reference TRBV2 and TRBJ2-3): EPEVTQTPSHQVTQMGQEVILRCVPISNHLYFYWYRQILGQKVEFLVSFYNNEISEKSEIFDDQFSVERPDGSNFTLKIRSTKLEDSAMYFCASSEEPNTDTQYFGPGTRLTVL.

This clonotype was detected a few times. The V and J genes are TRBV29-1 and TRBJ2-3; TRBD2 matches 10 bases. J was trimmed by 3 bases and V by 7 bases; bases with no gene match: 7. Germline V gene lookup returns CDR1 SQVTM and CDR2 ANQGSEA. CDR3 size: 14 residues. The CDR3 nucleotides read TGCAGCGCATCGGGACTAGCGACTACAGATACGCAGTATTTT. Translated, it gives CSASGLATTDTQYF.

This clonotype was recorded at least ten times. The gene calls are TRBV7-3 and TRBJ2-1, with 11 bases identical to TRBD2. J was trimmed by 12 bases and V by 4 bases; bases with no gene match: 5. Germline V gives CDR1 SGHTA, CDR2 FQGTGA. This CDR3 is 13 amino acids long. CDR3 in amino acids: CASSYLAGGTQFF. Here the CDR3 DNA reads TGTGCCAGCAGCTACCTAGCGGGAGGTACGCAGTTCTTC.

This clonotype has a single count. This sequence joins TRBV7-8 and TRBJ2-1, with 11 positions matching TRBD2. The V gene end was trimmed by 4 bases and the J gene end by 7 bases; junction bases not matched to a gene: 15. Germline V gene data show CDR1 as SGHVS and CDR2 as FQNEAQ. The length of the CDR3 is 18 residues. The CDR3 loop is CASSSAKGVTSGKNEQFF. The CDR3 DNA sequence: TGTGCCAGCAGCTCGGCCAAGGGGGTGACTAGCGGGAAAAATGAGCAGTTCTTC.

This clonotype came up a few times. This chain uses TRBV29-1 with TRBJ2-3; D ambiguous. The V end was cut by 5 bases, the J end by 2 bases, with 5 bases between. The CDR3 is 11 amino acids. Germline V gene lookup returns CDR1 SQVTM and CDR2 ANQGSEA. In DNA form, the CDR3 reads TGCAGCGTTAAGTACACAGATACGCAGTATTTT. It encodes CSVKYTDTQYF.

The CDR3 DNA reads as TGTGCCAGCAGAATTCTAGCGGGAGCTTACGAGCAGTACTTC. It translates to CASRILAGAYEQYF. The chain recombines TRBV2 with TRBJ2-7; TRBD2 aligns across 10 bases. The germline V gene encodes CDR1 SNHLY and CDR2 FYNNEI. The trim removed 6 bases at V and 4 bases at J, leaving 6 bases unmatched. The CDR3 covers 14 residues.